This entry is about one TCR beta chain. This sample was taken from a study of blood T cell repertoires in COVID-19. Overall study context: The United States, Italy and Spain provided the acute and convalescent COVID-19 samples. In each case, the material was cDNA or gDNA derived from T cells, B-cell-depleted T cells, or PBMCs.

Cohort placement rested on clinical history that participants reported themselves. The CDR3 is 12 residues long. V was pared by 5 bases and J by 14 bases, with 8 bases of the junction left unmatched. Germline-derived CDR1 and CDR2 are LNHNV and YYDKDF (reference sequence). In the study's own analysis: By means of reference gene primer amplification, nucleated cell counts were estimated. Assay: immunoSEQ multiplex PCR; the TCRdb copy retains only in-frame clones and omits some. V and J calls and clone size are copied from that table; D and trimming were computed from the DNA. The table includes 350,000 to 450,000 clones, roughly 92% detected once.

This clonotype was sampled from a middle-aged woman who had been exposed to COVID-19. Sequenced input: PBMCs or T cells enriched from blood (not recorded which). This chain connects TRBV15 to TRBJ1-4; the match to TRBD1 covers 7 bases. CDR3 nucleotide sequence: TGTGCCACCAGCCGCGGGACAGATTTGCTGTTTTTT. Protein product: CATSRGTDLLFF. Variable domain in full (rest from reference TRBV15 and TRBJ1-4): DAMVIQNPRYQVTQFGKPVTLSCSQTLNHNVMYWYQQKSSQAPKLLFHYYDKDFNNEADTPDNFQSRRPNTSFCFLDIRSPGLGDTAMYLCATSRGTDLLFFGSGTQLSVL.